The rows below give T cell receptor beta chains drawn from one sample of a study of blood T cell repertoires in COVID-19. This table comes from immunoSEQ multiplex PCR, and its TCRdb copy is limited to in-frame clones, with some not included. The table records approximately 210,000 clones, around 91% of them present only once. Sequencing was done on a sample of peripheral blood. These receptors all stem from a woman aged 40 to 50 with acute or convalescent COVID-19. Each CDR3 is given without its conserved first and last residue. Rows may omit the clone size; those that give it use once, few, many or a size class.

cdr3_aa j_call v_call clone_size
ASSIDRTGIVSGNTIY TRBJ1-3 TRBV19 NA
ATSDATGETQY TRBJ2-5 TRBV24-1 NA
ASQGTGNTIY TRBJ1-3 TRBV12-3/TRBV12-4 NA
ASSEGYTGMRTDTQY TRBJ2-3 TRBV2 NA
ASSIGTGGNTEAF TRBJ1-1 TRBV19 few
ASSEVANSPLH TRBJ1-6 TRBV2 NA
ASSYRGDTGELF TRBJ2-2 TRBV6-5 NA
ATSDSVDSRNEQF TRBJ2-1 TRBV24-1 NA
ASSPRGGTEAF TRBJ1-1 TRBV19 NA
ASSPEDNPYYGYT TRBJ1-2 TRBV7-9 NA
ATSRHRGTSGGPPYNEQF TRBJ2-1 TRBV15 NA
ASRWAVNTEAF TRBJ1-1 TRBV12-3/TRBV12-4 NA
ASTLGAGHYNTGELF TRBJ2-2 TRBV5-4 NA
ASSLGPQGNYGYT TRBJ1-2 TRBV7-6 NA
ASNLLQGGSGNTIY TRBJ1-3 TRBV3-1/TRBV3-2 NA
ASSIGTANYGYT TRBJ1-2 TRBV19 once
ASRHDSENSPLH TRBJ1-6 TRBV27 once
ASGLNTEAF TRBJ1-1 TRBV7-2 NA
ASAQRGGVKNIQY TRBJ2-4 TRBV21-1 few
ATSKGLAGIQETQY TRBJ2-5 TRBV15 NA
SVGSPLDSDSSGANVLT TRBJ2-6 TRBV29-1 NA
ASRDPRGQPNTGELF TRBJ2-2 TRBV9 NA